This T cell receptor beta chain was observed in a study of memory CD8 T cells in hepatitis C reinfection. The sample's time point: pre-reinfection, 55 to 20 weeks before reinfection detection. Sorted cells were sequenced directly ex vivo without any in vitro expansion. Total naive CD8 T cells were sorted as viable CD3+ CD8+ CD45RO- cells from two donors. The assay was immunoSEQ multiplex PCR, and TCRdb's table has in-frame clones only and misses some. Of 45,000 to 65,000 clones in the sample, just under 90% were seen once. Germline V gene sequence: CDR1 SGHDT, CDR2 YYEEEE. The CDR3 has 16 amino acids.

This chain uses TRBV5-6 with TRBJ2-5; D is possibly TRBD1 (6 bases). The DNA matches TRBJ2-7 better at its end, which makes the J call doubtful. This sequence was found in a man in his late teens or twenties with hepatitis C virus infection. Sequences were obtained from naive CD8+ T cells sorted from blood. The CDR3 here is CASSLDRDTSFYEQYF. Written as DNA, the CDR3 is TGTGCCAGCAGCTTAGATCGGGACACATCGTTCTACGAGCAGTACTTC.